This T cell receptor beta chain originates from a study of T cell changes during pregnancy in multiple sclerosis. TCRdb keeps only in-frame clones here, not all; method: immunoSEQ multiplex PCR. The sample consists of under 50,000 clones, approximately 95% of them appearing once. The junction had 3 bases not matched to a gene; V was cut back by 4 bases and J by 1 base. This CDR3 has 16 residues. Looked up from germline, CDR1 is LNHNV and CDR2 is YYDKDF (reference sequence). Source: CD8+ T cells from peripheral blood mononuclear cells, taken in the first trimester of pregnancy. The rearrangement uses TRBV15 and TRBJ2-3, with 12 nucleotides matching TRBD2. The TCR originated in a female donor with multiple sclerosis, enrolled in a pregnancy study. CDR3 DNA sequence: TGTGCCACCAGCACTCGGACTAGCGGGGGCACAGATACGCAGTATTTT. Protein: CATSTRTSGGTDTQYF. The whole variable domain, remainder taken from reference TRBV15 and TRBJ2-3, is DAMVIQNPRYQVTQFGKPVTLSCSQTLNHNVMYWYQQKSSQAPKLLFHYYDKDFNNEADTPDNFQSRRPNTSFCFLDIRSPGLGDTAMYLCATSTRTSGGTDTQYFGPGTRLTVL.